This TCR beta chain was obtained from a study of cytomegalovirus exposure and HLA in healthy donors. Both 60 Vbeta primers and 13 Jbeta primers went into the PCR. Authors' processing steps: A follow-up analysis tallied some 80 million unique TCR beta chains, roughly 11 million shared. Method: immunoSEQ multiplex PCR; TCRdb's copy keeps in-frame clones and lacks some. D and trimming were read from the DNA, whereas the V and J calls and clone size are those reported in that table. The sample lists 150,000 to 200,000 clones, 81% occurring once. From germline, CDR1 is MGHRA and CDR2 YSYEKL. V was shortened by 0 bases and J by 1 base, with 10 bases between the two germline ends. The CDR3 length is 17 residues. Findings of the study overall: There were approximately 150 TCR beta chains listed as cytomegalovirus-associated.

Points on this clone: The antigen is undetermined.

The TCR comes from a man in his forties in good health and CMV-seropositive. Sample: PBMCs. The rearrangement links TRBV4-1 to TRBJ2-6; D remains unclear. The chain's CDR3 is CASSQEEPGSGANVLTF. CDR3 sequence (DNA): TGCGCCAGCAGCCAAGAGGAGCCGGGTTCTGGGGCCAACGTCCTGACTTTC.